These T cell receptor beta chains were read from a single sample in a study of vaccination and CD4 T cells after COVID-19. Their cognate antigens are unknown. Using its own MiXCR run on the PCR reads, TCRdb lists one record per CDR3 protein. The repertoire holds 15,000 to 20,000 distinct CDR3 sequences, with approximately 50% as singletons. Specimen: CD4+ T cells from blood, cultured in vitro. These receptors all stem from a human donor who had recovered from COVID-19. Each CDR3 is given with its conserved first and last residue. Each record gives: J gene, clone size, V gene, CDR3 length, D gene, CDR3 DNA, CDR3 protein. A D gene is named only where the DNA matches it firmly. The size field is filled for only some rows; it gives once, few, many or a size class.

j_call: TRBJ2-5; clone_size: NA; v_call: TRBV10-1; cdr3_length: 15; d_call: NA; cdr3_nt: TGCGCCAGCAGTGAGGGGGGGCGACCCCAGGAGACCCAGTACTTC; cdr3_aa: CASSEGGRPQETQYF
j_call: TRBJ1-6; clone_size: NA; v_call: TRBV19; cdr3_length: 17; d_call: TRBD1; cdr3_nt: TGTGCCAGTCTGGACAGGTTCGCGATTGGGTATAATTCACCCCTCCACTTT; cdr3_aa: CASLDRFAIGYNSPLHF
j_call: TRBJ2-2; clone_size: NA; v_call: TRBV27; cdr3_length: 13; d_call: NA; cdr3_nt: TGTGCCAGTAGTTCCAGATTCACCGGGGAGCTGTTTTTT; cdr3_aa: CASSSRFTGELFF
j_call: TRBJ1-1; clone_size: few; v_call: TRBV28; cdr3_length: 14; d_call: TRBD1; cdr3_nt: TGTGCCAGCAGATCCGGGACAGAGATCACTGAAGCTTTCTTT; cdr3_aa: CASRSGTEITEAFF
j_call: TRBJ1-2; clone_size: NA; v_call: TRBV18; cdr3_length: 14; d_call: TRBD1; cdr3_nt: TGTGCCAGCTCACCCTGGACAGGGTCTAATGGCTACACCTTC; cdr3_aa: CASSPWTGSNGYTF
j_call: TRBJ1-2; clone_size: NA; v_call: TRBV5-1; cdr3_length: 13; d_call: NA; cdr3_nt: TGCGCCAGCAGCTTGGGCGGGAGGACGGGCTACACCTTC; cdr3_aa: CASSLGGRTGYTF
j_call: TRBJ2-5; clone_size: NA; v_call: TRBV15; cdr3_length: 13; d_call: NA; cdr3_nt: TGTGCCACCAGCAAGGATTACCAAGAGACCCAGTACTTC; cdr3_aa: CATSKDYQETQYF
j_call: TRBJ1-2; clone_size: few; v_call: TRBV27; cdr3_length: 15; d_call: NA; cdr3_nt: TGTGCCAGCAGTTTAACCGGGGATCCGCCCTATGGCTACACCTTC; cdr3_aa: CASSLTGDPPYGYTF
j_call: TRBJ2-2; clone_size: few; v_call: TRBV4-3; cdr3_length: 14; d_call: NA; cdr3_nt: TGCGCCAGCAGCCTGTATGGGGGCACCGGGGAGCTGTTTTTT; cdr3_aa: CASSLYGGTGELFF
j_call: TRBJ2-7; clone_size: once; v_call: TRBV7-9; cdr3_length: 14; d_call: TRBD1; cdr3_nt: TGTGCCAGCAGCACCCGGGACAGGGTGAACGAGCAGTACTTC; cdr3_aa: CASSTRDRVNEQYF
j_call: TRBJ1-5; clone_size: NA; v_call: TRBV6-1; cdr3_length: 13; d_call: NA; cdr3_nt: TGTGCCAACAGTGGAGGCAGCAATCAGCCCCAGCATTTT; cdr3_aa: CANSGGSNQPQHF
j_call: TRBJ2-3; clone_size: few; v_call: TRBV7-3; cdr3_length: 16; d_call: TRBD2; cdr3_nt: TGTGCCAGCAGCTTGACGGCTAGCGGGAGAGCAGATACGCAGTATTTT; cdr3_aa: CASSLTASGRADTQYF
j_call: TRBJ1-6; clone_size: once; v_call: TRBV9; cdr3_length: 14; d_call: NA; cdr3_nt: TGTGCCAGCACCACACACGAGGGCAATTCACCCCTCCACTTT; cdr3_aa: CASTTHEGNSPLHF
j_call: TRBJ2-7; clone_size: NA; v_call: TRBV6-1; cdr3_length: 15; d_call: TRBD1; cdr3_nt: TGTGCCAGCAGCCGATACGCAGGGGGCACCTACGAGCAGTACTTC; cdr3_aa: CASSRYAGGTYEQYF
j_call: TRBJ2-7; clone_size: few; v_call: TRBV7-6; cdr3_length: 15; d_call: TRBD1; cdr3_nt: TGTGCCAGCAAATCAGGGACAGGTGCAACCTACGAGCAGTACTTC; cdr3_aa: CASKSGTGATYEQYF
j_call: TRBJ1-1; clone_size: few; v_call: TRBV20-1; cdr3_length: 14; d_call: NA; cdr3_nt: TGCAGTGCTTATTTGGGCGGTCAGAACACTGAAGCTTTCTTT; cdr3_aa: CSAYLGGQNTEAFF
j_call: TRBJ1-5; clone_size: NA; v_call: TRBV19; cdr3_length: 14; d_call: NA; cdr3_nt: TGTGCCAGTAATCCTGGACAGTTCAATCAGCCCCAGCATTTT; cdr3_aa: CASNPGQFNQPQHF